The 32 T cell receptor beta chains in this list originate from one sample, sequenced in a study of T cell responses to AZD1222 COVID-19 vaccine. Sequencing was performed with immunoSEQ multiplex PCR; in TCRdb, only in-frame clones are kept and a portion is missing. The sample carries over 120,000 clones, 75% to 90% recorded once. Here the sequenced sample was peripheral blood, taken on day 0 of AZD1222 vaccination. These receptors all stem from an adult in good health.

For the CDR3, the DNA is TGTGCCAGCAGCGCAGCCGTTAATTCACCCCTCCACTTT. Translating gives CASSAAVNSPLHF. The chain links TRBV11-2 to TRBJ1-6; no definite D call. Trimming stripped 5 bases from V and 6 bases from J, with 8 bases between. The CDR3 consists of 13 residues. Germline-derived CDR1 and CDR2 are SGHAT and FQNNGV.

The chain links TRBV27 to TRBJ2-3, with 9 bases matching TRBD2. The CDR3 runs 16 residues. J was trimmed by 6 bases and V by 3 bases; bases with no gene match: 10. Germline CDR1 MNHEY, CDR2 SMNVEV (reference sequence). The CDR3 region is CASSFKPGRGGDTQYF. The CDR3 DNA reads as TGTGCCAGCAGTTTTAAGCCGGGGCGGGGGGGCGATACGCAGTATTTT.

This clone was picked up one time. The chain uses TRBV10-3 and TRBJ2-3; D remains ambiguous. This CDR3 spans 14 amino acids. Germline CDR1 reads ENHRY; CDR2 reads SYGVKD. The V and J ends lost 2 bases and 2 bases respectively, with 8 bases between them. The CDR3 nucleotides are TGTGCCATCAGTGAGCGACCGAACACAGATACGCAGTATTTT. Translation gives CAISERPNTDTQYF.

This chain connects TRBV5-6 to TRBJ1-1; D is unresolved. V lost 0 bases and J lost 8, with 11 bases in between. Germline CDR1 SGHDT, CDR2 YYEEEE. The CDR3 covers 13 residues. In DNA, the CDR3 is TGTGCCAGCAGCTTGGTCGGGCGCCCCGAAGCTTTCTTT. This translates into CASSLVGRPEAFF.

The CDR3 reads CASSSRQGPSTDTQYF. For the CDR3, the DNA is TGTGCCAGCAGCTCGAGACAGGGGCCTAGCACAGATACGCAGTATTTT. This chain uses TRBV5-4 with TRBJ2-3, with 8 bases identical to TRBD1. With V trimmed by 3 bases and J by 0 bases, 6 bases remained unmatched. This CDR3 has 16 amino acids. From germline, CDR1 is SGHNT and CDR2 YYREEE (reference sequence).

The genes are TRBV9 and TRBJ2-3; TRBD2 matches at 9 bases. This CDR3 has 15 residues. Germline V gives CDR1 SGDLS, CDR2 YYNGEE. V was pared by 2 bases and J by 9 bases, with 10 bases of the junction left unmatched. The chain's CDR3 is CASSVDVGAGGTQYF. In DNA, the CDR3 is TGTGCCAGCAGCGTTGACGTCGGAGCGGGAGGAACGCAGTATTTT.

The rearrangement joins TRBV7-9 to TRBJ1-2; the D gene is possibly TRBD1 (5 bases). The CDR3 contains 13 residues. The V and J ends lost 4 bases and 4 bases respectively, with 10 bases between them. CDR1 is SEHNR, CDR2 FQNEAQ, per germline (reference sequence). The chain's CDR3 is CASSSRQIYGYTF. CDR3 nucleotide sequence: TGTGCCAGCAGCTCCAGACAGATCTATGGCTACACCTTC.

The chain carries TRBV25-1 and TRBJ1-1, with a weak D call TRBD1 (6 bases). The CDR3 runs to 14 residues. CDR1 and CDR2 (germline): MGHDK, SYGVNS. Trimming stripped 4 bases from V and 10 bases from J, with 19 bases between. CDR3 in amino acids: CASSGSDGPRGAFF. CDR3 sequence (DNA): TGTGCCAGCAGTGGATCGGACGGACCCAGGGGAGCTTTCTTT.

The chain carries TRBV12-3 or TRBV12-4 and TRBJ2-7; D uncertain. V was clipped by 2 bases and J by 2 bases, with 7 bases between them. This CDR3 comprises 13 residues. In nucleotides, the CDR3 is TGTGCCAGCAGTTTAACCTCTACCTACGAGCAGTACTTC. Translated: CASSLTSTYEQYF.

V and J are TRBV19 and TRBJ1-4; D not resolved. From germline, CDR1 is LNHDA and CDR2 SQIVND (reference sequence). There are 15 residues in the CDR3. V was pared by 6 bases and J by 0 bases, with 11 bases between. CDR3 in amino acids: CASRGSEATNEKLFF. As DNA, the CDR3 is TGTGCCAGTAGGGGTTCAGAAGCAACTAATGAAAAACTGTTTTTT.

This clone was observed a single time. The V gene is TRBV3-1 (or the pseudogene TRBV3-2), the J gene TRBJ2-7, with a possible D match to TRBD1 (5 bases). CDR3 length: 16 amino acids. Germline lookup yields CDR1 LGHDT and CDR2 YNNKEL (reference sequence). Deletions cut 1 base from V and 3 bases from J, with 16 bases between. The CDR3 DNA sequence: TGTGCCAGCAGCCAAGTACAATATCTAGGGGTCTACGAGCAGTACTTC. Its translation: CASSQVQYLGVYEQYF.

This clone appeared a single time. The V call is TRBV28, the J call TRBJ1-6, with D possibly TRBD1 on 5 matching bases. Trimming shortened V by 2 bases and J by 2 bases, and 7 bases separated the two germline ends. The germline gives CDR1 MDHEN, CDR2 SYDVKM. This CDR3 is built from 15 residues. The DNA of the CDR3 is TGTGCCAGCAGTTTAAGCAGGGCCTATAATTCACCCCTCCACTTT. It is translated as CASSLSRAYNSPLHF.

V is TRBV6-5 and J is TRBJ2-1; 7 bases match TRBD2. The germline gives CDR1 MNHEY, CDR2 SVGAGI. Trimming removed 2 bases from V and 6 bases from J; junction bases left unmatched: 7. CDR3 length equals 15 residues. CDR3 residues: CASSYRSTSPNEQFF. The CDR3 region has the DNA TGTGCCAGCAGTTACCGATCGACTAGCCCCAATGAGCAGTTCTTC.

Concerning this clone itself: Other DNA sequences from this sample encode an identical CDR3 as well. The chain couples TRBV29-1 to TRBJ1-2, with unresolved D. The CDR3 loop spans 12 amino acids. Trimming pared 4 bases from V and 2 bases from J, leaving 8 bases between. Germline V lookup: CDR1 SQVTM, CDR2 ANQGSEA. CDR3 bases: TGCAGCGTTGTTGAAGGGAACTATGGCTACACCTTC. It translates to CSVVEGNYGYTF.

This chain uses TRBV2 with TRBJ2-1; 9 nucleotides line up with TRBD2. The CDR3 loop spans 20 amino acids. Germline V gene data show CDR1 as SNHLY and CDR2 as FYNNEI. V gave up 6 bases and J gave up 0 bases; unmatched junction bases: 18. The chain's CDR3 is CASRTLSGLAGRSSYNEQFF. As DNA, the CDR3 is TGTGCCAGCAGAACCCTTTCGGGGCTAGCGGGACGAAGCTCCTACAATGAGCAGTTCTTC.

This chain uses TRBV25-1 with TRBJ1-4; D call uncertain. V lost 1 base and J 5 bases, leaving 14 bases between the germline ends. From germline, CDR1 is MGHDK and CDR2 SYGVNS. This CDR3 is 16 amino acids long. The CDR3 loop reads CASSESVGSANEKLFF. CDR3 nucleotide sequence: TGTGCCAGCAGTGAATCGGTTGGCAGCGCCAATGAAAAACTGTTTTTT.

V gene TRBV9 combines with J gene TRBJ1-2; 7 nucleotides align to TRBD1. The CDR3 sequence is 13 residues long. In germline, CDR1 is SGDLS, CDR2 YYNGEE. V gave up 3 bases and J gave up 9 bases; unmatched junction bases: 8. CDR3 amino acids: CASSGDSLRSYTF. CDR3 coding DNA: TGTGCCAGCAGCGGGGACAGTCTGCGGAGCTACACCTTC.

The gene calls are TRBV11-2 and TRBJ1-2; D is unclear. Per germline, CDR1 SGHAT and CDR2 FQNNGV. CDR3 length equals 12 residues. V lost 5 bases to trimming and J lost 6 bases, with 10 bases between them. CDR3 sequence (DNA): TGTGCCAGCAGCCCTAGGGTTGATGGCTACACCTTC. It is translated as CASSPRVDGYTF. The full variable domain, its missing parts supplied by reference TRBV11-2 and TRBJ1-2, is EAGVAQSPRYKIIEKRQSVAFWCNPISGHATLYWYQQILGQGPKLLIQFQNNGVVDDSQLPKDRFSAERLKGVDSTLKIQPAKLEDSAVYLCASSPRVDGYTFGSGTRLTVV.

This chain connects TRBV20-1 to TRBJ1-1; D remains unclear. The CDR3 has 12 amino acids. Germline V gene sequence: CDR1 DFQATT, CDR2 SNEGSKA (reference sequence). The germline V and J ends were trimmed by 3 bases and 7 bases, with 12 bases remaining between them. The CDR3 bases are TGCAGTGCTAGTCCTACAGCAGGTGAAGCTTTCTTT. Translating it yields CSASPTAGEAFF.

The CDR3 DNA sequence: TGTGCCAGCAGCTTGGTTCGTGGCTACACCTTC. It encodes CASSLVRGYTF. The J gene is TRBJ1-2, the V gene TRBV5-6; D gene unclear. In germline, CDR1 is SGHDT, CDR2 YYEEEE. Trimming took off 0 bases at V and 7 bases at J, with 4 bases between the two ends. This CDR3 contains 11 residues.

The gene calls are TRBV7-3 and TRBJ2-7; TRBD1 matches 11 bases. Germline V gene lookup returns CDR1 SGHTA and CDR2 FQGTGA. The CDR3 is made up of 17 amino acids. Germline trimming cut 5 bases from V and 1 base from J; bases unmatched to any gene: 10. This CDR3 is CASSAGTGGFESYEQYF. The CDR3 bases are TGTGCCAGCAGCGCCGGGACAGGGGGTTTTGAATCCTACGAGCAGTACTTC.

The V call is TRBV6-5, the J call TRBJ1-6, with TRBD1 identical over 8 bases. The CDR3 totals 14 residues. Germline assignment: CDR1 MNHEY and CDR2 SVGAGI. V gave up 5 bases and J gave up 9 bases; unmatched junction bases: 6. CDR3 DNA: TGTGCCAGCAGTATAGGACAGGGCGGTTCACCCCTCCACTTT. This sequence encodes CASSIGQGGSPLHF.

The chain combines TRBV9 with TRBJ1-4, with 9 bases lining up with TRBD1. The germline V gene encodes CDR1 SGDLS and CDR2 YYNGEE. The ends lost 0 bases at V and 4 bases at J; junction bases unmatched: 10. The CDR3 length is 18 residues. The CDR3 protein is CASSVGTGVSPFNEKLFF. The CDR3 DNA follows: TGTGCCAGCAGCGTAGGGACAGGGGTTAGCCCCTTTAATGAAAAACTGTTTTTT.

Comments on this clone: An end of the junction differs from the germline gene, which may be a read error. As DNA, the CDR3 is TGCGCGGCGGCGACTGCAGCCGAAAAACTGTTTTTT. Protein product: CAAATAAEKLFF. The V gene is TRBV9, the J gene TRBJ1-4; D remains unclear. The CDR3 consists of 12 residues. Germline V gene sequence: CDR1 SGDLS, CDR2 YYNGEE. The full variable domain, its missing parts supplied by reference TRBV9 and TRBJ1-4, is DSGVTQTPKHLITATGQRVTLRCSPRSGDLSVYWYQQSLDQGLQFLIQYYNGEERAKGNILERFSAQQFPDLHSELNLSSLELGDSALYFCAAATAAEKLFFGSGTQLSVL.

This clone appeared a few times. The rearrangement joins TRBV5-1 to TRBJ2-7; D not certain. This CDR3 has 14 amino acids. V gave up 4 bases and J gave up 6 bases, with 17 bases separating them. CDR1 and CDR2 (germline): SGHRS, YFSETQ. The CDR3 coding sequence is TGCGCCAGCAGCACGGGTCCACTGACTGCCGAGCAGTACTTC. Translating it yields CASSTGPLTAEQYF.

The CDR3 protein is CASRGGSGANVLTF. The CDR3 nucleotides are TGTGCCAGCAGGGGAGGATCTGGGGCCAACGTCCTGACTTTC. The chain is built from TRBV6-5 and TRBJ2-6; possible D gene TRBD2, 6 bases. The CDR3 is 14 amino acids. Germline values: CDR1 MNHEY, CDR2 SVGAGI. Trimming stripped 6 bases from V and 1 base from J, with 7 bases between.

The rearrangement links TRBV5-1 to TRBJ2-3, with 7 positions matching TRBD2. Germline V gene data show CDR1 as SGHRS and CDR2 as YFSETQ. V lost 0 bases, J lost 7 bases, and 14 bases stayed unmatched. The CDR3 runs to 17 residues. The CDR3 nucleotides are TGCGCCAGCAGCTTGGGAGGAGCGGGACTCCGCGTGAATACGCAGTATTTT. Translating it yields CASSLGGAGLRVNTQYF.

The chain uses TRBV7-9 and TRBJ2-1, with 7 bases lining up with TRBD2. Per the germline V gene, CDR1 is SEHNR and CDR2 is FQNEAQ (reference sequence). This CDR3 region has 16 residues. V dropped 5 bases and J dropped 3; count of bases not matched to a gene: 10. The CDR3 is CASSPGSGTLYNEQFF. For the CDR3, the DNA is TGTGCCAGCAGCCCTGGAAGCGGGACTCTCTACAATGAGCAGTTCTTC.

The genes are TRBV18 and TRBJ1-1; D not resolved. Per the germline V gene, CDR1 is KGHSH and CDR2 is LQKENI. Deletions cut 0 bases from V and 5 bases from J, with 10 bases between. This CDR3 comprises 14 residues. DNA of the CDR3: TGTGCCAGCTCACCACCTGAAGGGAGGACTGAAGCTTTCTTT. It yields the protein CASSPPEGRTEAFF.

The chain uses TRBV28 and TRBJ2-7; no clear D. From germline, CDR1 is MDHEN and CDR2 SYDVKM. CDR3 length: 12 amino acids. The germline V and J ends were trimmed by 7 bases and 0 bases, with 7 bases remaining between them. CDR3 bases: TGTGCCAGCACCGCAGACTCCTACGAGCAGTACTTC. Translation gives CASTADSYEQYF.

The chain employs TRBV5-1 and TRBJ2-2; 12 bases align to TRBD2. Germline CDR1 reads SGHRS; CDR2 reads YFSETQ. The ends lost 3 bases at V and 7 bases at J; junction bases unmatched: 13. The CDR3 covers 18 residues. The CDR3: CASSWTQSLAGGGGELFF. CDR3 coding DNA: TGCGCCAGCAGCTGGACCCAGTCACTAGCGGGAGGTGGCGGGGAGCTGTTTTTT.

This chain connects TRBV19 to TRBJ1-2; no firm D call. Germline CDR1 reads LNHDA; CDR2 reads SQIVND (reference sequence). The CDR3 spans 13 residues. With 5 bases removed from V and 4 bases from J, the gap between germline ends came to 11 bases. The CDR3, as DNA: TGTGCCAGTAGTGCAAAAAGTTTCTATGGCTACACCTTC. Encoded protein: CASSAKSFYGYTF.